This T cell receptor beta chain was profiled in a study of shared clonotypes between healthy human individuals. It was on ten immunoSEQ deep assay plates that unsorted PBMC DNA was sequenced. Original processing notes: Because ImmunoSEQ provided only junction sequences with no quality scores, the filtering differed. TCRdb's table, derived via immunoSEQ multiplex PCR, lists solely in-frame clones and lacks some. V, J and clone size reflect that table, while D and trimming were determined from the DNA. In the table there are around 530,000 clones, roughly 79% of which are singletons. The CDR3 length is 15 residues. The germline V and J ends were trimmed by 2 bases and 3 bases, with 15 bases remaining between them. Germline assignment: CDR1 SGHDT and CDR2 YYEEEE. All donors were healthy HIV-negative adults lacking recent acute infections or vaccinations. Genomic DNA, for the unsorted samples, came from some 100 million PBMCs.

The V gene is TRBV5-6, the J gene TRBJ2-7, with D perhaps being TRBD1 or TRBD2 (5 bases each). Sequenced: PBMCs. This TCR derives from a woman aged 40 to 50 in good health. Some clones in this sample may be carry-over from other donors' samples. CDR3 coding DNA: TGTGCCAGCAGCTTTTCAGGGACCGTGGGCTACGAGCAGTACTTC. It is translated as CASSFSGTVGYEQYF.